What follows describes a single T cell receptor beta chain. This entry is derived from a study of blood T cell repertoires in COVID-19. Original analysis: Counts of nucleated cells, estimated from reference gene primer amplification, were obtained. Clones were read by immunoSEQ multiplex PCR, and TCRdb kept only the in-frame ones, dropping some. That table gives V, J and clone size, and the DNA gave D and trimming. Here the sample spans around 50,000 clones, roughly 88% being singletons. Deletions cut 4 bases from V and 3 bases from J, with 14 bases between. This CDR3 has 14 amino acids. Germline values: CDR1 SGHRS, CDR2 YFSETQ.

The V gene is TRBV5-1, the J gene TRBJ2-7, with D tentatively TRBD1 (5 bases). The TCR comes from a human donor in a cohort sampled during active COVID-19. Sequencing was done on a sample of peripheral blood. The chain's CDR3 is CASSPRTQDYEQYF. CDR3 DNA sequence: TGCGCCAGCAGCCCCCGTACACAGGACTACGAGCAGTACTTC.